This note documents a single TCR beta chain sequence. Its antigen has not been determined. The input lacks base qualities; no much larger clone sits a single base away. These data come from a study of blood T cell repertoires in COVID-19 (dated by TCRdb to the early 2020s). About the investigation overall: Samples from collaborators originated in the United States, Italy and Spain and spanned both the acute and convalescent phases of COVID-19. The material from the prospective study consisted of cDNA or gDNA derived from T cells, B-cell-depleted T cells, or PBMCs. Subjects who had been exposed to COVID-19, were actively infected with it, or had recovered from it provided the deeply sampled blood TCRbeta repertoires that made up the dataset. The repertoires were released in a freely available public database meant as a resource for research on the immune response to SARS-CoV-2. The samples were drawn from the first 160 participants of the ongoing ImmuneRACE study and from more than 1,000 subjects provided by 6 global collaborators. A de-identified subject ID, COVID-19 status, age in years and sex were almost always included in the sample metadata. Where available, HLA class I and class II types were taken from metadata supplied by the sample provider and were not determined by assay-based typing. General conclusions and limits of the study: Clinical and demographic metadata were provided uncurated, with the amount varying by source and participant.

The CDR3 starts with the cysteine, ends with the phenylalanine, and has 13 residues. The CDR3 DNA has 39 bases and is translated from base 1. From the germline V gene, CDR1 is KGHSH and CDR2 is LQKENI. V drops 2 bases and J drops 4 bases, leaving 9 bases in between. TCRbeta CDR3 regions were amplified from genomic DNA by means of the immunoSEQ Assay, a bias-controlled multiplex PCR. In the original analysis: Within the assay, amplification of reference gene primers was used to estimate how many nucleated cells each sample contained. To quantify the absolute abundance of each unique TCRbeta CDR3 rearrangement, sequence reads were collapsed and filtered. For each sample, productive Simpson clonality was calculated as the square root of Simpson's diversity index across productive rearrangements. Not all clones reach the TCRdb copy of this immuneACCESS table, which keeps in-frame sequences only. Checked studies attribute under half of the gap to unresolved V genes and leave the rest unexplained. The DNA gave D and trimming, while V, J and clone size come from that table. The sample data list roughly 250,000 clones, and nearly 90% of these were observed just once. The ten biggest clones cover approximately 2% of the sample.

Samples from volunteer blood donors who had recovered from COVID-19 were contributed by a second Seattle source. Collaborating institutions collected whole blood in K2EDTA tubes following their own protocols. For TCRbeta analysis, collaborators shipped samples in one of three forms: frozen whole blood, isolated PBMCs, or DNA extracted from either of those sample types. The receptor was derived from a woman aged 40 to 50 who had recovered from COVID-19. The specimen was peripheral blood. The chain was built from TRBV18 and TRBJ2-7, with an unclear D gene assignment. The CDR3 region reads CASSPSSSYEQYF. Read as DNA, the sequence is TGTGCCAGCTCACCATCAAGCTCTTACGAGCAGTACTTC.